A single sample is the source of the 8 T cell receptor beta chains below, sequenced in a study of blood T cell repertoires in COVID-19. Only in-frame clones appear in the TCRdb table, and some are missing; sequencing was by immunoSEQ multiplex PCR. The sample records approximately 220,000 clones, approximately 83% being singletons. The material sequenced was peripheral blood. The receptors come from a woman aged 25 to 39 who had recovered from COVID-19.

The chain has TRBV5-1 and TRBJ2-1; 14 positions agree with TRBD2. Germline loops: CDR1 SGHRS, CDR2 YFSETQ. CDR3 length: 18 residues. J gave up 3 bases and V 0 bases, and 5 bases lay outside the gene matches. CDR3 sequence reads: CASSLGLAGGPLYNEQFF. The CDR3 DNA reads TGCGCCAGCAGCTTGGGACTAGCGGGAGGGCCGCTCTACAATGAGCAGTTCTTC. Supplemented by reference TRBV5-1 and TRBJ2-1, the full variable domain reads KAGVTQTPRYLIKTRGQQVTLSCSPISGHRSVSWYQQTPGQGLQFLFEYFSETQRNKGNFPGRFSGRQFSNSRSEMNVSTLELGDSALYLCASSLGLAGGPLYNEQFFGPGTRLTVL.

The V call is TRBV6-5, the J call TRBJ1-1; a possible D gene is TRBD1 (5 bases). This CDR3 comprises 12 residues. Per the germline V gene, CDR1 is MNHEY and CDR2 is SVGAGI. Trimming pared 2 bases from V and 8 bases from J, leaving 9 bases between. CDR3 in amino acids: CASSYAAGEAFF. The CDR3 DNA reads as TGTGCCAGCAGTTACGCCGCAGGGGAAGCTTTCTTT.

CDR3 DNA sequence: TGCGCCAGCAGTGAGTCAGAGCGGGAGTCGGCAGATACGCAGTATTTT. Protein sequence: CASSESERESADTQYF. This chain links TRBV10-1 with TRBJ2-3, with 8 positions matching TRBD2. CDR1 is WNHNN and CDR2 is SYGVQD in the germline V gene (reference sequence). V shed 0 bases and J 4 bases; nucleotides not matched to a gene: 6. The CDR3 totals 16 residues.

CDR3 bases: TGTGCCAGCAGGTTCCTCGCCGAGCCCGGACAGGGGGCCAAAAACACCATATATTTT. This sequence encodes CASRFLAEPGQGAKNTIYF. The rearrangement joins TRBV28 to TRBJ1-3; 11 nucleotides line up with TRBD1. The length of the CDR3 is 19 residues. Losses at the gene ends were 6 bases for V and 6 bases for J; bases not matched to a gene: 19. Germline-derived CDR1 and CDR2 are MDHEN and SYDVKM.

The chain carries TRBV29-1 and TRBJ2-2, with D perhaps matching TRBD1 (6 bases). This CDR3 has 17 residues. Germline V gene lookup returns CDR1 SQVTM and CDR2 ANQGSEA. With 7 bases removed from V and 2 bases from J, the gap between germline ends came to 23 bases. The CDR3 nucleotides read TGCAGCGGCGCAACAGGGATCCCCTACAACAACACCGGGGAGCTGTTTTTT. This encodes CSGATGIPYNNTGELFF.

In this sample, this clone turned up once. CDR3 nucleotide sequence: TGTGCCAGCTCAGGACAGGCCTCCTACAATGAGCAGTTCTTC. Residues: CASSGQASYNEQFF. This chain links TRBV18 with TRBJ2-1; 7 bases are a match to TRBD1. V shed 5 bases, J shed 0 bases, and the junction held 1 base outside the gene matches. The CDR3 spans 14 residues. Germline CDR1 and CDR2: KGHSH and LQKENI.

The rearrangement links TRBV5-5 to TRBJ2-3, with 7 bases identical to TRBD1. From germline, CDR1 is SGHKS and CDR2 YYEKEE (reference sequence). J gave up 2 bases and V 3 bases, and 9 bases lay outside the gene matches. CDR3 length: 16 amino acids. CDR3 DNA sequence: TGTGCCAGCAGCTCTTCCCGGGACAGACTCACAGATACGCAGTATTTT. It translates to CASSSSRDRLTDTQYF.

This chain's CDR3 is CASRRRQGWVQETQYF. CDR3 nucleotides: TGTGCCAGCAGGAGAAGACAGGGATGGGTCCAAGAGACCCAGTACTTC. This chain connects TRBV27 to TRBJ2-5; 7 bases match TRBD1. The trim removed 6 bases at V and 1 base at J, leaving 11 bases unmatched. This CDR3 has 16 amino acids. Germline lookup yields CDR1 MNHEY and CDR2 SMNVEV (reference sequence).